Shown below are 9 T cell receptor beta chains from a single sample sequenced in a study of blood T cell repertoires in COVID-19. The assay was immunoSEQ multiplex PCR, and TCRdb's table has in-frame clones only and misses some. This sample has fewer than 400,000 clones, with 80% to 90% found just once. Sequenced: PBMCs or T cells enriched from blood (not recorded which). Source of these receptors: a woman aged 45-65 years who had recovered from COVID-19.

A word on this clone: This sample includes further DNA sequences coding for the same CDR3. This chain uses TRBV5-1 with TRBJ1-2, with 8 bases that match TRBD1. The CDR3 loop spans 14 amino acids. V shed 0 bases and J 4 bases; nucleotides not matched to a gene: 2. The germline gives CDR1 SGHRS, CDR2 YFSETQ. The CDR3 loop reads CASSLGQGPYGYTF. DNA for the CDR3: TGCGCCAGCAGCTTGGGACAGGGGCCCTATGGCTACACCTTC.

The V gene is TRBV25-1, the J gene TRBJ1-5, with 7 bases lining up with TRBD1. V was pared by 3 bases and J by 4 bases, with 0 bases of the junction left unmatched. The CDR3 runs 13 residues. The V gene's germline CDR1 is MGHDK and CDR2 SYGVNS. CDR3 DNA sequence: TGTGCCAGCAGTGAGACAGGGAATCAGCCCCAGCATTTT. This encodes CASSETGNQPQHF.

J is TRBJ2-1 and V is TRBV29-1; 8 bases agree with TRBD1. This CDR3 has 15 amino acids. Trimming at V came to 6 bases and at J to 5 bases, leaving 12 bases not matched to a gene. Germline CDR1 SQVTM, CDR2 ANQGSEA. CDR3 coding DNA: TGCAGCGTCTATCCCGCAGGGGGCGCGGACAATGAGCAGTTCTTC. Translation: CSVYPAGGADNEQFF.

This chain connects TRBV9 to TRBJ1-6; D remains unclear. The CDR3 totals 14 residues. The V gene lost 2 bases and the J gene lost 8 bases, with 11 bases spanning the gap. Germline V gene data show CDR1 as SGDLS and CDR2 as YYNGEE. CDR3 region: CASSVRPEDSPLHF. CDR3 coding DNA: TGTGCCAGCAGCGTCAGACCCGAGGATTCACCCCTCCACTTT.

CDR3: CASSVWDRANTEAFF. The DNA for the CDR3 is TGTGCCAGCAGCGTATGGGACAGGGCGAACACTGAAGCTTTCTTT. The chain has TRBV9 and TRBJ1-1; TRBD1 aligns across 9 bases. The CDR3 is 15 amino acids. V shed 1 base and J 1 base; nucleotides not matched to a gene: 2. The germline V gene encodes CDR1 SGDLS and CDR2 YYNGEE. The full variable domain, in which reference TRBV9 and TRBJ1-1 provide the parts outside the CDR3, is DSGVTQTPKHLITATGQRVTLRCSPRSGDLSVYWYQQSLDQGLQFLIQYYNGEERAKGNILERFSAQQFPDLHSELNLSSLELGDSALYFCASSVWDRANTEAFFGQGTRLTVV.

V and J are TRBV7-9 and TRBJ2-4; possible D gene TRBD1, 6 bases. Trimming took off 2 bases at V and 8 bases at J, with 22 bases between the two ends. The CDR3 spans 17 residues. CDR1 is SEHNR and CDR2 is FQNEAQ in the germline V gene (reference sequence). CDR3 DNA sequence: TGTGCCAGCAGCTTACAACCAGACAGGCTCTCGGGCGACATTCAGTACTTC. It codes for CASSLQPDRLSGDIQYF. Looking up the rest from reference TRBV7-9 and TRBJ2-4 gives the full variable domain: DTGVSQNPRHKITKRGQNVTFRCDPISEHNRLYWYRQTLGQGPEFLTYFQNEAQLEKSRLLSDRFSAERPKGSFSTLEIQRTEQGDSAMYLCASSLQPDRLSGDIQYFGAGTRLSVL.

The chain combines TRBV25-1 with TRBJ2-5, with D possibly TRBD2 on 5 matching bases. V lost 2 bases and J lost 5, with 18 bases in between. Germline V gene sequence: CDR1 MGHDK, CDR2 SYGVNS. The CDR3 totals 16 residues. The CDR3 here is CASSELTGPSGETQYF. CDR3 DNA sequence: TGTGCCAGCAGTGAACTCACCGGGCCCTCGGGGGAGACCCAGTACTTC.

This chain connects TRBV11-2 to TRBJ1-3, with 7 nucleotides matching TRBD1. With V trimmed by 1 base and J by 4 bases, 7 bases remained unmatched. In germline, CDR1 is SGHAT, CDR2 FQNNGV. This CDR3 region has 16 residues. CDR3 region: CASSLGTGALGNTIYF. In DNA, the CDR3 is TGTGCCAGCAGCTTAGGCACAGGGGCCTTGGGAAACACCATATATTTT.

The V call is TRBV19, the J call TRBJ2-1; 11 bases agree with TRBD1. Germline loops: CDR1 LNHDA, CDR2 SQIVND (reference sequence). This CDR3 is built from 15 residues. V shed 6 bases and J 4 bases; nucleotides not matched to a gene: 5. The CDR3 loop reads CASRSRDRGYNEQFF. CDR3 bases: TGTGCCAGTAGGAGCCGGGACAGGGGGTACAATGAGCAGTTCTTC.